This T cell receptor (beta chain) originates from a study of shared clonotypes between healthy human individuals. In the study overall: Two women and three men aged 18 to 49 served as donors. Overall study results and limits: Among donors, the sharing of clonotypes was expected to be influenced by sequencing depth.

A remark on this clone: Its antigen is as yet unknown.

Trimming cost V 5 bases and J 4 bases; bases outside gene matches: 15. The CDR3 is 17 residues long. Germline CDR1 is SGHVS and CDR2 is FNYEAQ. Into CD45RA+ naive and CD45RA-negative memory subsets, the CD4+ cells were split. The assay used deep level. TCRdb's copy holds only in-frame clones and misses some; the assay was immunoSEQ multiplex PCR. The profile shows approximately 2.5 million clones, approximately 92% of them singletons. This chain connects TRBV7-6 to TRBJ2-5; 8 bases map to TRBD2. The TCR was taken from a man in his late teens or twenties in good health. The specimen was naive CD4+ T cells sorted from blood. Subset specified: CD45RA+ positively selected. This CDR3 is CASSLYPSGLEGETQYF. DNA for the CDR3: TGTGCCAGCAGCCTATACCCATCGGGACTAGAAGGAGAGACCCAGTACTTC. The full variable domain, its missing parts supplied by reference TRBV7-6 and TRBJ2-5, is GAGVSQSPRYKVTKRGQDVALRCDPISGHVSLYWYRQALGQGPEFLTYFNYEAQQDKSGLPNDRFSAERPEGSISTLTIQRTEQRDSAMYRCASSLYPSGLEGETQYFGPGTRLLVL.